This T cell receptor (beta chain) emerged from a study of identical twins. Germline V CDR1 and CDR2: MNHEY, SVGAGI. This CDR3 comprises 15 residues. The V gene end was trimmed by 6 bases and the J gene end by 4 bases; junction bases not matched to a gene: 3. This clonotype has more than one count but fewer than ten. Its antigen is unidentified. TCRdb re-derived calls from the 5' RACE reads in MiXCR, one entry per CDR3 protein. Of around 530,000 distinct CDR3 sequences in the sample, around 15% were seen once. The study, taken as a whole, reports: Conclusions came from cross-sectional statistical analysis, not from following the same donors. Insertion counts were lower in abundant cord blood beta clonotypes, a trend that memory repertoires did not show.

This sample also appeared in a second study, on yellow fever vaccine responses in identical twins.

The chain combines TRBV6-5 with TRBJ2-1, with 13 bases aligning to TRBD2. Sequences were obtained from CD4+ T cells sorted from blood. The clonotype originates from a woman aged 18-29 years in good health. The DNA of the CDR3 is TGTGCCAGCAGCTTGACTAGCGGGAGGTACAATGAGCAGTTCTTC. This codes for CASSLTSGRYNEQFF.